This T cell receptor (beta chain) was retrieved from a study of T-cell memory formation after mild COVID-19. Findings of the study overall: The authors did not confirm SARS-CoV-2 specificity of second-wave clones peaking day 37. Pre-infection memory already had some responding clones, implying cross-reactive memory joined.

The table lists this clonotype with a few counts. Its antigen is not identified. The V end lost 4 bases, the J end lost 5 bases, and 12 bases lay between the germline ends. This CDR3 region has 13 residues. CDR1 and CDR2 from the germline V gene are SGHTA and FQGNSA. One entry per CDR3 protein, called by TCRdb with MiXCR from the 5' RACE reads. The repertoire holds 300,000 or so distinct CDR3 sequences, with 15% to 20% as singletons. The TCR sequence derives from a man between 18 and 35 years old who had mild COVID-19 (a few samples of this study predate the infection). Cell type and time point are not known. Material for sequencing was PBMCs or a T cell subset sorted from them (not recorded which). The chain combines TRBV7-2 with TRBJ2-7; possible D gene TRBD1, 5 bases. The CDR3 reads CASSSLARDEQYV. The CDR3 DNA sequence: TGTGCCAGCAGCTCCCTTGCCAGGGACGAGCAGTACGTC.